One sample yielded the 32 T cell receptor beta chains listed below, sequenced in a study of a mutant IDH1 vaccine in newly diagnosed glioma. Noted time point: baseline, week 1 (first vaccination visit). Treatment in this sample: pre-vaccination baseline after standard-of-care therapy. The protocol was immunoSEQ multiplex PCR, while the TCRdb copy is restricted to in-frame clones and leaves out a portion. This sample carries around 17,000 clones, 95% to 96% of them seen once, and the ten largest clones take roughly 3.5%. This specimen consisted of peripheral blood mononuclear cells (PBMCs), obtained from a glioma patient treated with radiotherapy, temozolomide or both. These receptors were taken from a woman aged 18 to 35 with glioma. Some clones in this sample may be carry-over from other donors' samples.

This sequence joins TRBV6-5 and TRBJ2-7; 7 positions agree with TRBD1. The CDR3 extends over 15 amino acids. With V trimmed by 2 bases and J by 4 bases, 8 bases remained unmatched. CDR1 MNHEY and CDR2 SVGAGI come from the germline V gene. The CDR3 sequence: CASSYLQRQGYEQYF. CDR3 coding DNA: TGTGCCAGCAGTTACCTCCAACGACAGGGTTACGAGCAGTACTTC.

The CDR3: CASSKTGFNTEAFF. The CDR3, as DNA: TGTGCCAGCAGTAAAACAGGGTTCAACACTGAAGCTTTCTTT. The chain carries TRBV25-1 and TRBJ1-1; D is perhaps TRBD1 (6 bases). The V gene lost 5 bases and the J gene lost 2 bases, with 12 bases spanning the gap. There are 14 residues in the CDR3. Germline assignment: CDR1 MGHDK and CDR2 SYGVNS.

The chain links TRBV27 to TRBJ1-2, with D tentatively TRBD1 (6 bases). The V end lost 2 bases, the J end lost 5 bases, and 18 bases lay between the germline ends. Germline lookup yields CDR1 MNHEY and CDR2 SMNVEV (reference sequence). The CDR3 extends over 16 amino acids. CDR3 sequence reads: CASSLAHREMGYGYTF. CDR3 in DNA: TGTGCCAGCAGTTTAGCCCACAGGGAAATGGGGTATGGCTACACCTTC.

The chain recombines TRBV28 with TRBJ2-1, with D unclear. V gave up 3 bases and J gave up 4 bases, with 10 bases separating them. Germline values: CDR1 MDHEN, CDR2 SYDVKM. The CDR3 length is 14 residues. The CDR3 DNA follows: TGTGCCAGCAGTTTCACGCCTACATACAATGAGCAGTTCTTC. It translates to CASSFTPTYNEQFF.

The chain recombines TRBV5-6 with TRBJ2-5; 7 positions agree with TRBD2. Looked up from germline, CDR1 is SGHDT and CDR2 is YYEEEE. V lost 5 bases and J lost 4; bases outside the gene matches: 2. The CDR3 consists of 12 residues. CDR3 sequence reads: CASRGRGETQYF. For the CDR3, the DNA is TGTGCCAGCAGGGGGAGGGGAGAGACCCAGTACTTC.

CDR3 nucleotides: TGTGCCAGCAGCTCGCCTAGGGGACTGGATACGCAGTATTTT. Protein: CASSSPRGLDTQYF. The rearrangement joins TRBV11-3 to TRBJ2-3; D is perhaps TRBD2 (6 bases). This CDR3 is 14 amino acids long. Between the trimmed V and J ends, which lost 4 bases and 6 bases, there was a span of 14 bases. The germline CDR1 and CDR2 sequences are SGHNT and YENEEA. The full variable domain, rest sourced from reference TRBV11-3 and TRBJ2-3, is EAGVVQSPRYKIIEKKQPVAFWCNPISGHNTLYWYLQNLGQGPELLIRYENEEAVDDSQLPKDRFSAERLKGVDSTLKIQPAELGDSAVYLCASSSPRGLDTQYFGPGTRLTVL.

This chain uses TRBV7-6 with TRBJ2-1; D unclear. Germline CDR1 SGHVS, CDR2 FNYEAQ. This CDR3 is built from 12 residues. V lost 4 bases and J 6 bases, leaving 7 bases between the germline ends. The CDR3 bases are TGTGCCAGCAGCTCTGACGGCAATGAGCAGTTCTTC. This codes for CASSSDGNEQFF.

A remark on this clone: This sample also contains other DNA sequences that code for the same CDR3. The chain recombines TRBV7-6 with TRBJ2-3; D not resolved. The germline CDR1 and CDR2 sequences are SGHVS and FNYEAQ. V was clipped by 5 bases and J by 3 bases, with 6 bases between them. The CDR3 extends over 12 amino acids. As DNA, the CDR3 is TGTGCCAGCAGCCCATCAACAGATACGCAGTATTTT. It is translated as CASSPSTDTQYF.

The J gene is TRBJ2-2, the V gene TRBV2; possible D gene TRBD2, 5 bases. V lost 7 bases to trimming and J lost 0 bases, with 18 bases between them. The germline CDR1 and CDR2 sequences are SNHLY and FYNNEI. This CDR3 comprises 17 residues. CDR3: CASTGFGVGTNTGELFF. The CDR3 DNA reads as TGTGCCAGCACGGGGTTTGGTGTCGGGACGAACACCGGGGAGCTGTTTTTT.

This rearrangement joins TRBV29-1 to TRBJ2-6, with D unresolved. Germline V lookup: CDR1 SQVTM, CDR2 ANQGSEA. The CDR3 covers 13 residues. V shed 4 bases and J shed 3 bases, with 7 bases lying between them. The CDR3 coding sequence is TGCAGCGTTGGAGAACTTGGGGCCAACGTCCTGACTTTC. This sequence encodes CSVGELGANVLTF.

This chain connects TRBV11-2 to TRBJ1-2; 8 bases line up with TRBD1. With V trimmed by 1 base and J by 8 bases, 9 bases remained unmatched. The CDR3 is 15 amino acids. The germline gives CDR1 SGHAT, CDR2 FQNNGV. CDR3 bases: TGTGCCAGCAGCTTAGGGTCGCAGGGGGCGGGCGGCTACACCTTC. Translated: CASSLGSQGAGGYTF.

The chain has TRBV10-3 and TRBJ1-2, with 8 nucleotides matching TRBD1. The CDR3 runs to 13 residues. The V and J ends lost 6 bases and 8 bases, in that order; junction bases with no gene match: 8. Germline V gene lookup returns CDR1 ENHRY and CDR2 SYGVKD. CDR3 loop: CAISSGQVYGYTF. CDR3 nucleotides: TGTGCCATCAGCTCGGGACAGGTCTACGGCTACACCTTC.

This sequence joins TRBV7-9 and TRBJ1-2; D remains unclear. Germline lookup yields CDR1 SEHNR and CDR2 FQNEAQ (reference sequence). V was clipped by 1 base and J by 3 bases, with 9 bases between them. The CDR3 is 14 residues long. The DNA of the CDR3 is TGTGCCAGCAGCTTAGGTGGCTCCGACTATGGCTACACCTTC. It translates to CASSLGGSDYGYTF. The full variable domain, with the rest looked up from reference TRBV7-9 and TRBJ1-2, is DTGVSQNPRHKITKRGQNVTFRCDPISEHNRLYWYRQTLGQGPEFLTYFQNEAQLEKSRLLSDRFSAERPKGSFSTLEIQRTEQGDSAMYLCASSLGGSDYGYTFGSGTRLTVV.

The gene calls are TRBV9 and TRBJ1-4, with TRBD1 identical over 7 bases. Germline-derived CDR1 and CDR2 are SGDLS and YYNGEE. Trimming removed 4 bases from V and 6 bases from J; junction bases left unmatched: 6. The CDR3 has 14 amino acids. CDR3 sequence (DNA): TGTGCCAGCAGCCAACAGGGGAATGATGAAAAACTGTTTTTT. Its translation: CASSQQGNDEKLFF.

V gene TRBV7-2 combines with J gene TRBJ2-4; D unclear. There are 18 residues in the CDR3. Trimming took 4 bases from V and 0 from J, leaving 19 bases between them. Germline CDR1 is SGHTA and CDR2 is FQGNSA. This CDR3 is CASSSALLNSPAKNIQYF. CDR3 in DNA: TGTGCCAGCAGCTCCGCCCTCTTAAACTCACCAGCCAAAAACATTCAGTACTTC.

The chain employs TRBV15 and TRBJ2-7, with TRBD1 as a possible D gene (6 bases). The V and J ends lost 6 bases and 3 bases respectively, with 12 bases between them. The germline CDR1 and CDR2 sequences are LNHNV and YYDKDF (reference sequence). The CDR3 has 13 residues. CDR3 region: CATSPGRGYEQYF. The CDR3 DNA reads TGTGCCACCAGTCCTGGCAGGGGCTACGAGCAGTACTTC.

In this sample, this clone turned up once. The chain uses TRBV29-1 and TRBJ2-7; TRBD1 or TRBD2 may be the D gene (5 bases each). V lost 4 bases, J lost 0 bases, and 10 bases lay in between. The CDR3 is 13 amino acids. Germline V lookup: CDR1 SQVTM, CDR2 ANQGSEA. CDR3 nucleotides: TGCAGCGTTGGAGGGGCGAGCTCCTACGAGCAGTACTTC. The encoded protein is CSVGGASSYEQYF.

The chain carries TRBV13 and TRBJ2-3; no definite D call. This CDR3 has 16 amino acids. Germline V gene sequence: CDR1 PRHDT, CDR2 FYEKMQ (reference sequence). Deletions cut 5 bases from V and 4 bases from J, with 19 bases between. CDR3: CASSPVVYPAPDTQYF. CDR3 nucleotides: TGTGCCAGCAGCCCCGTGGTCTATCCTGCCCCAGATACGCAGTATTTT.

The chain joins TRBV5-4 to TRBJ1-5, with 8 bases matching TRBD1. V lost 0 bases, J lost 3 bases, and 2 bases stayed unmatched. The CDR3 contains 15 residues. Per germline, CDR1 SGHNT and CDR2 YYREEE (reference sequence). The CDR3, as DNA: TGTGCCAGCAGCTTGGGGACAGGGAACAATCAGCCCCAGCATTTT. Translation gives CASSLGTGNNQPQHF.

The V gene is TRBV27, the J gene TRBJ2-1, with 9 bases fitting TRBD2. The CDR3 length is 15 residues. Germline V gene sequence: CDR1 MNHEY, CDR2 SMNVEV (reference sequence). The J segment lost 1 base and the V segment lost 4 bases, leaving 2 bases of the junction unmatched. In DNA, the CDR3 is TGTGCCAGCAGTTGGACTAGCGCTTCCTACAATGAGCAGTTCTTC. Protein: CASSWTSASYNEQFF.

The chain has TRBV27 and TRBJ2-7; D call uncertain. This CDR3 has 15 residues. V shed 0 bases and J shed 0 bases, with 9 bases lying between them. Germline loops: CDR1 MNHEY, CDR2 SMNVEV (reference sequence). DNA of the CDR3: TGTGCCAGCAGTTTATCGTTAGGCGGCTCCTACGAGCAGTACTTC. This sequence encodes CASSLSLGGSYEQYF.

The rearrangement uses TRBV9 and TRBJ2-5; D is perhaps TRBD1 (6 bases). Germline loops: CDR1 SGDLS, CDR2 YYNGEE. The CDR3 has 17 residues. Trimming cost V 0 bases and J 2 bases, with 17 bases left between them. The CDR3 reads CASSVGIGGLGQETQYF. The CDR3 bases are TGTGCCAGCAGCGTAGGAATAGGGGGATTGGGGCAAGAGACCCAGTACTTC.

This clone was picked up one time. The J gene is TRBJ2-6, the V gene TRBV19; D gene uncertain. With 4 bases removed from V and 4 bases from J, the gap between germline ends came to 14 bases. Germline V CDR1 and CDR2: LNHDA, SQIVND (reference sequence). The CDR3 contains 16 residues. The CDR3 protein is CASSKVLGTGANVLTF. DNA of the CDR3: TGTGCCAGTAGTAAAGTTCTGGGAACGGGGGCCAACGTCCTGACTTTC.

This chain uses TRBV5-4 with TRBJ2-7; the match to TRBD1 covers 7 bases. The CDR3 contains 12 residues. Looked up from germline, CDR1 is SGHNT and CDR2 is YYREEE (reference sequence). Trimming removed 4 bases from V and 4 bases from J; junction bases left unmatched: 2. CDR3 sequence: CASSTQGYEQYF. For the CDR3, the DNA is TGTGCCAGCAGCACACAGGGGTACGAGCAGTACTTC.

This chain connects TRBV5-1 to TRBJ1-1; D remains unclear. The germline V gene encodes CDR1 SGHRS and CDR2 YFSETQ. V was trimmed by 0 bases and J by 3 bases, leaving 3 bases between them. CDR3 length equals 12 residues. The CDR3 loop is CASSLGHTEAFF. Written as DNA, the CDR3 is TGCGCCAGCAGCTTGGGACACACTGAAGCTTTCTTT.

The gene calls are TRBV10-1 and TRBJ1-5; TRBD1 might be the D (5 bases). This CDR3 spans 13 amino acids. V lost 8 bases, J lost 5 bases, and 13 bases lay in between. Germline V gene data show CDR1 as WNHNN and CDR2 as SYGVQD (reference sequence). The CDR3 DNA is TGCGCCAGCGTAACAGGTGCGGATCAGCCCCAGCATTTT. Its translation: CASVTGADQPQHF.

The chain employs TRBV19 and TRBJ1-1; D gene ambiguous. With 7 bases removed from V and 1 base from J, the gap between germline ends came to 16 bases. Per germline, CDR1 LNHDA and CDR2 SQIVND (reference sequence). The CDR3 contains 15 residues. The CDR3 sequence: CASKAASGSNTEAFF. The DNA of the CDR3 is TGTGCCAGTAAGGCCGCGTCGGGTTCGAACACTGAAGCTTTCTTT.

The rearrangement joins TRBV27 to TRBJ2-1, with 9 bases aligning to TRBD2. Germline CDR1 and CDR2: MNHEY and SMNVEV (reference sequence). The V segment lost 7 bases and the J segment 7 bases; nucleotides outside the gene matches: 11. This CDR3 contains 15 residues. The CDR3 region has the DNA TGTGCCAGCACCCATAGCGGGAGCCGTAAAAATGAGCAGTTCTTC. Residues: CASTHSGSRKNEQFF.

V and J are TRBV27 and TRBJ2-2, with a possible D match to TRBD1 (5 bases). Trimming removed 2 bases from V and 5 bases from J, with 12 bases in between. CDR3 length: 15 amino acids. Looked up from germline, CDR1 is MNHEY and CDR2 is SMNVEV (reference sequence). Here the CDR3 reads CASSLIGARTGELFF. CDR3 coding DNA: TGTGCCAGCAGTTTAATAGGGGCCAGGACCGGGGAGCTGTTTTTT.

V and J are TRBV7-2 and TRBJ2-3; D not certain. V lost 3 bases, J lost 1 base, and 8 bases lay in between. This CDR3 is built from 14 residues. Germline CDR1 reads SGHTA; CDR2 reads FQGNSA. The CDR3: CASSFRQGTDTQYF. CDR3 bases: TGTGCCAGCAGCTTCCGGCAGGGCACAGATACGCAGTATTTT.

The CDR3 DNA reads as TGTGCCAGTAGTGAACAGGGGGCCGATCAGCCCCAGCATTTT. Its translation: CASSEQGADQPQHF. The J gene is TRBJ1-5, the V gene TRBV19; 9 nucleotides align to TRBD1. The V gene's germline CDR1 is LNHDA and CDR2 SQIVND (reference sequence). CDR3 length equals 14 residues. J lost 5 bases, V lost 5 bases, and 4 bases had no gene match.

The chain is built from TRBV20-1 and TRBJ2-5; D not resolved. Germline assignment: CDR1 DFQATT and CDR2 SNEGSKA (reference sequence). The CDR3 runs 11 residues. Between the trimmed V and J ends, which lost 5 bases and 7 bases, there was a span of 11 bases. The CDR3 protein is CSAQLRGTQYF. In DNA, the CDR3 is TGCAGTGCTCAGTTGCGAGGGACCCAGTACTTC.